Listed below are T cell receptor beta chains from one sample, sequenced in a study of blood T cell repertoires in COVID-19. Sequenced by immunoSEQ multiplex PCR; TCRdb stores in-frame clones only, minus some. Of about 280,000 clones in the sample, 75% to 90% were seen once. Sequencing was carried out using peripheral blood. The receptors were sampled from a woman in her sixties or seventies with COVID-19, enrolled during active disease. The CDR3 runs from the conserved cysteine through the conserved F or W. Each record gives: D gene, J gene, V gene, clone size, CDR3 protein, CDR3 DNA. D genes are given only for firm matches. Not every row has a clone size; where given, it reads once, few, many or a size class.

TRBD2	TRBJ2-3	TRBV19	few	CASSKTSGGAVGTDTQYF	TGTGCCAGTAGTAAGACTAGCGGGGGGGCCGTGGGCACAGATACGCAGTATTTT
.	TRBJ1-4	TRBV9	.	CASSPPGGINEKLFF	TGTGCCAGCAGCCCCCCTGGGGGGATAAATGAAAAACTGTTTTTT
.	TRBJ2-7	TRBV5-1	few	CASSLGQSEQYF	TGCGCCAGCAGCTTGGGACAGAGCGAGCAGTACTTC
TRBD1	TRBJ2-3	TRBV29-1	.	CSARGRGSDTQYF	TGCAGCGCCAGGGGCAGGGGGTCAGATACGCAGTATTTT
.	TRBJ1-1	TRBV20-1	.	CSASQILMNTEAFF	TGCAGTGCTAGTCAGATCCTCATGAACACTGAAGCTTTCTTT
.	TRBJ1-1	TRBV9	.	CASSVGTLNTEAFF	TGTGCCAGCAGCGTAGGTACACTGAACACTGAAGCTTTCTTT
TRBD2	TRBJ2-5	TRBV5-1	.	CASSLSGGGQYF	TGCGCCAGCAGCTTGAGTGGCGGGGGTCAGTACTTC
.	TRBJ1-2	TRBV3-1/TRBV3-2	.	CASSRKSGTNYGYTF	TGTGCCAGCAGCCGAAAATCCGGGACTAACTATGGCTACACCTTC
.	TRBJ1-1	TRBV14	.	CASSQDWGGARSAFF	TGTGCCAGCAGCCAAGATTGGGGCGGCGCGCGGTCCGCTTTCTTT
.	TRBJ2-5	TRBV21-1	.	CASSRRSRGGREEGETQYF	TGTGCCAGCAGCAGACGGAGTCGGGGGGGGCGGGAAGAAGGAGAGACCCAGTACTTC
TRBD1	TRBJ1-6	TRBV2	.	CASSGQGVDSPLHF	TGTGCCAGCAGCGGACAGGGAGTCGATTCACCCCTCCACTTT
.	TRBJ1-6	TRBV5-1	.	CASRSTLTTQGSPLHF	TGCGCCAGCAGATCGACCCTCACAACGCAGGGCTCACCCCTCCACTTT
.	TRBJ1-2	TRBV27	.	CASSLRAGGGYGYTF	TGTGCCAGCAGTTTAAGGGCAGGTGGGGGGTATGGCTACACCTTC
TRBD2	TRBJ2-7	TRBV2	.	CASLLAGGQEQYF	TGTGCCAGCCTACTAGCGGGGGGGCAAGAGCAGTACTTC
TRBD1	TRBJ2-3	TRBV27	.	CASSLTGQGSTDTQYF	TGTGCCAGCAGTTTAACCGGACAGGGTAGCACAGATACGCAGTATTTT
.	TRBJ2-5	TRBV18	.	CASSRGGETQYF	TGTGCCAGCTCCCGCGGGGGCGAGACCCAGTACTTC
TRBD1	TRBJ1-6	TRBV19	.	CASGQGYSPLHF	TGTGCCAGTGGACAGGGTTATTCACCCCTCCACTTT
.	TRBJ1-5	TRBV11-2	.	CASSLGGGSNQPQHF	TGTGCCAGCAGCTTAGGAGGAGGGAGCAATCAGCCCCAGCATTTT
.	TRBJ2-5	TRBV5-4	.	CASSDSYRVETQYF	TGTGCCAGCAGCGACTCATACAGGGTAGAGACCCAGTACTTC
.	TRBJ2-7	TRBV30	.	CAWSVLSGTYEQYF	TGTGCCTGGAGTGTACTTTCGGGGACCTACGAGCAGTACTTC
TRBD2	TRBJ2-5	TRBV24-1	few	CATSDLYSGDQETQYF	TGTGCCACCAGTGATCTATATAGCGGGGACCAAGAGACCCAGTACTTC
.	TRBJ2-7	TRBV10-3	.	CAISEPQGDYEQYF	TGTGCCATCAGTGAGCCCCAGGGCGATTACGAGCAGTACTTC
.	TRBJ1-1	TRBV29-1	.	CSVGSGPKNTEAFF	TGCAGCGTTGGGTCAGGGCCCAAGAACACTGAAGCTTTCTTT
.	TRBJ2-4	TRBV15	.	CATSTTSSLNIQYF	TGTGCCACCAGCACTACTAGCAGTCTAAACATTCAGTACTTC
.	TRBJ1-3	TRBV19	.	CASSIDLFAGNTIYF	TGTGCCAGTAGTATAGATCTATTTGCGGGAAACACCATATATTTT
.	TRBJ1-2	TRBV27	.	CASSTIGQINYGYTF	TGTGCCAGCAGTACCATAGGACAGATCAACTATGGCTACACCTTC
.	TRBJ1-2	TRBV24-1	.	CATSDAGFGDGYTF	TGTGCCACCAGTGATGCGGGATTCGGAGACGGCTACACCTTC
.	TRBJ2-4	TRBV6-5	.	CASRSGTLIKNIQYF	TGTGCCAGCAGATCCGGGACACTGATCAAAAACATTCAGTACTTC
TRBD1	TRBJ2-2	TRBV19	.	CASTRGGENTGELFF	TGTGCCAGTACCAGAGGGGGCGAGAACACCGGGGAGCTGTTTTTT
.	TRBJ2-7	TRBV9	once	CASSEGPSSYEQYF	TGTGCCAGCAGCGAGGGGCCGAGCTCCTACGAGCAGTACTTC
.	TRBJ1-1	TRBV2	.	CASSEEGWDTEAFF	TGTGCCAGCAGTGAAGAGGGGTGGGACACTGAAGCTTTCTTT
TRBD1	TRBJ1-4	TRBV5-1	once	CASSLFGTGGNEKLFF	TGCGCCAGCAGCTTATTCGGGACAGGGGGTAATGAAAAACTGTTTTTT
.	TRBJ1-6	TRBV6-4	.	CASSAGFDNSPLHF	TGTGCCAGCAGTGCGGGGTTCGATAATTCACCCCTCCACTTT
.	TRBJ1-1	TRBV28	.	CASSFEAGGNTEAFF	TGTGCCAGCAGTTTCGAAGCGGGGGGGAACACTGAAGCTTTCTTT
TRBD1	TRBJ1-3	TRBV2	.	CASKGAPGNTIYF	TGTGCCAGCAAGGGGGCCCCTGGAAACACCATATATTTT
TRBD1	TRBJ1-5	TRBV24-1	few	CATSDRTGGDQPQHF	TGTGCCACCAGTGACCGGACAGGGGGCGATCAGCCCCAGCATTTT
TRBD1	TRBJ1-1	TRBV5-1	.	CASSTSRDRGTEAFF	TGCGCCAGCAGCACCTCCCGGGACAGGGGCACTGAAGCTTTCTTT
TRBD2	TRBJ2-7	TRBV7-6	.	CASSLRLLGTSIHEQYF	TGTGCCAGCAGCCTTCGACTCCTCGGGACTAGCATCCACGAGCAGTACTTC
.	TRBJ1-1	TRBV12-5	once	CASGTQNRQTEAFF	TGTGCTAGTGGTACACAGAACAGACAGACTGAAGCTTTCTTT
TRBD1	TRBJ2-5	TRBV24-1	.	CATSDSGQQETQYF	TGTGCCACCAGTGACTCGGGACAGCAAGAGACCCAGTACTTC
TRBD2	TRBJ2-1	TRBV29-1	.	CSVAFPPSGGPFYNEQFF	TGCAGCGTTGCCTTCCCCCCTAGCGGGGGGCCTTTCTACAATGAGCAGTTCTTC
.	TRBJ2-7	TRBV11-2	once	CASSLAQGTYEQYF	TGTGCCAGCAGCTTAGCCCAGGGAACCTACGAGCAGTACTTC
.	TRBJ2-3	TRBV19	few	CASSINGLSTDTQYF	TGTGCCAGTAGTATAAATGGCCTCAGCACAGATACGCAGTATTTT
TRBD2	TRBJ2-1	TRBV5-4	few	CASRRSTSGGVNEQFF	TGTGCCAGCAGGAGATCTACCAGCGGGGGGGTAAATGAGCAGTTCTTC
TRBD2	TRBJ2-1	TRBV14	.	CASSQFSGGASNEQFF	TGTGCCAGCAGCCAATTTAGCGGGGGGGCCAGTAATGAGCAGTTCTTC
.	TRBJ1-1	TRBV30	.	CAWSTQGNTEAFF	TGTGCCTGGAGTACACAGGGGAACACTGAAGCTTTCTTT